This is a list of T cell receptor beta chains from one sample in a study of neoadjuvant anti-PD-1 for oral cavity cancer. The data were produced by immunoSEQ multiplex PCR, yet TCRdb's version contains in-frame clones alone and is incomplete. In the table there are 13,000 to 15,000 clones, 65% to 70% of which are singletons. The specimen comprised PBMCs, sampled before nivolumab (anti-PD-1) treatment. Receptors originate from a person between 35 and 79 years old with oral cavity squamous cell carcinoma. Both conserved end residues are part of each CDR3. D genes are given only for firm matches. Size values are once, few and many counts, or a class for expanded clones, and some rows have none.

d_call	clone_size	v_call	j_call	cdr3_aa	cdr3_nt
TRBD1	.	TRBV6-5	TRBJ1-4	CASSQDRGKNEKLFF	TGTGCCAGCAGCCAAGACAGGGGTAAAAATGAAAAACTGTTTTTT
.	.	TRBV30	TRBJ2-3	CAWSRRGRDTQYF	TGTGCCTGGAGTCGGAGGGGGCGAGATACGCAGTATTTT
.	.	TRBV5-1	TRBJ2-1	CASTPVFLTGPQGNEQFF	TGCGCCAGCACACCCGTTTTCCTGACAGGCCCGCAGGGGAATGAGCAGTTCTTC
TRBD1	few	TRBV5-6	TRBJ1-2	CASSFDRDGYTF	TGTGCCAGCAGCTTTGACAGGGACGGCTACACCTTC
.	.	TRBV7-7	TRBJ2-5	CASSLGAEETQYF	TGTGCCAGCAGCTTGGGGGCCGAGGAGACCCAGTACTTC
TRBD2	few	TRBV5-1	TRBJ2-1	CASSLAEVLARGNEQFF	TGCGCCAGCAGCTTGGCCGAAGTACTAGCGAGGGGAAATGAGCAGTTCTTC
.	.	TRBV27	TRBJ2-2	CASQRYTGELFF	TGTGCCAGTCAAAGATACACCGGGGAGCTGTTTTTT
.	.	TRBV7-9	TRBJ2-5	CASSLGEQETQYF	TGTGCCAGCAGCTTAGGGGAGCAAGAGACCCAGTACTTC
.	.	TRBV11-2	TRBJ2-3	CASSVRRGASTDTQYF	TGTGCCAGCAGCGTGAGGAGGGGCGCTAGCACAGATACGCAGTATTTT
TRBD1	once	TRBV5-4	TRBJ1-1	CASSPSTGANTEAFF	TGTGCCAGCAGCCCATCTACAGGGGCCAACACTGAAGCTTTCTTT
.	.	TRBV15	TRBJ1-5	CATSRDRAHSNQPQHF	TGTGCCACCAGCAGAGATCGTGCTCATAGCAATCAGCCCCAGCATTTT
TRBD1	few	TRBV6-5	TRBJ1-2	CASSYSWTGNGYTF	TGTGCCAGCAGTTACTCGTGGACAGGGAATGGCTACACCTTC
TRBD1	once	TRBV6-5	TRBJ1-4	CASSYSGQGARKLFF	TGTGCCAGCAGTTACTCCGGACAGGGGGCGAGGAAACTGTTTTTT
.	.	TRBV7-9	TRBJ2-7	CASSFPGSYEQYF	TGTGCCAGCAGCTTTCCCGGATCCTACGAGCAGTACTTC
TRBD1	few	TRBV5-1	TRBJ1-5	CASSLRTGGNQPQHF	TGCGCCAGCAGCTTAAGGACAGGGGGAAATCAGCCCCAGCATTTT
.	.	TRBV18	TRBJ2-7	CASSPPLGGPYEQYF	TGTGCCAGCTCACCACCCCTAGGTGGACCTTACGAGCAGTACTTC
TRBD1	.	TRBV28	TRBJ1-5	CASRFTGGRGNQPQHF	TGTGCCAGCAGGTTTACAGGGGGCAGGGGCAATCAGCCCCAGCATTTT
.	.	TRBV11-2	TRBJ2-5	CASRGVSYQETQYF	TGTGCCAGCAGGGGGGTTTCGTACCAAGAGACCCAGTACTTC
TRBD1	.	TRBV7-6	TRBJ1-1	CASSLLDRGTEAFF	TGTGCCAGCAGCTTACTGGACAGGGGAACTGAAGCTTTCTTT
TRBD2	.	TRBV19	TRBJ2-2	CASSIKSGRQWELFF	TGTGCCAGTAGTATTAAGAGCGGGAGGCAGTGGGAGCTGTTTTTT
TRBD1	.	TRBV5-3	TRBJ1-1	CARTRGQTNTEAFF	TGTGCCAGAACCCGGGGACAGACGAACACTGAAGCTTTCTTT
.	.	TRBV6-1	TRBJ2-6	CASRVQSTGANVLTF	TGTGCCAGCAGAGTACAGTCCACTGGGGCCAACGTCCTGACTTTC
TRBD2	.	TRBV5-1	TRBJ2-7	CASSLSGSNYEQYF	TGCGCCAGCAGCCTTAGCGGGAGCAACTACGAGCAGTACTTC
.	.	TRBV6-6	TRBJ2-7	CASTSPGTSYEQYF	TGTGCCAGCACCTCTCCCGGGACTTCCTACGAGCAGTACTTC
.	.	TRBV10-2	TRBJ2-5	CASSESRGTDGRTQYF	TGCGCCAGCAGTGAGTCACGTGGGACGGACGGTCGGACCCAGTACTTC
TRBD2	.	TRBV5-1	TRBJ2-3	CASSSSGTSTDTQYF	TGCGCCAGCAGCTCTAGCGGAACTAGCACAGATACGCAGTATTTT
TRBD1	.	TRBV27	TRBJ2-4	CASSLDRGYIQYF	TGTGCCAGCAGTTTAGACAGGGGATACATTCAGTACTTC